This paragraph reports one TCR beta chain. These data come from a study of blood T cell repertoires in COVID-19. Overall study: In each case, the material was cDNA or gDNA derived from T cells, B-cell-depleted T cells, or PBMCs.

Germline CDR1 is GTSNPN and CDR2 is SVGIG (reference sequence). With 0 bases removed from V and 6 bases from J, the gap between germline ends came to 18 bases. This CDR3 contains 16 residues. Method: immunoSEQ multiplex PCR; TCRdb's copy keeps in-frame clones and lacks some. The table shows about 160,000 clones, with roughly 85% occurring only once. The sample was peripheral blood. J is TRBJ1-5 and V is TRBV30; D is unclear. The origin of this receptor is a human donor with acute or convalescent COVID-19. The donor label of this sample is uncertain. In DNA form, the CDR3 reads TGTGCCTGGAGTGTAAGCGACTTGAGCTCTATTCAGCCCCAGCATTTT. Translation gives CAWSVSDLSSIQPQHF.